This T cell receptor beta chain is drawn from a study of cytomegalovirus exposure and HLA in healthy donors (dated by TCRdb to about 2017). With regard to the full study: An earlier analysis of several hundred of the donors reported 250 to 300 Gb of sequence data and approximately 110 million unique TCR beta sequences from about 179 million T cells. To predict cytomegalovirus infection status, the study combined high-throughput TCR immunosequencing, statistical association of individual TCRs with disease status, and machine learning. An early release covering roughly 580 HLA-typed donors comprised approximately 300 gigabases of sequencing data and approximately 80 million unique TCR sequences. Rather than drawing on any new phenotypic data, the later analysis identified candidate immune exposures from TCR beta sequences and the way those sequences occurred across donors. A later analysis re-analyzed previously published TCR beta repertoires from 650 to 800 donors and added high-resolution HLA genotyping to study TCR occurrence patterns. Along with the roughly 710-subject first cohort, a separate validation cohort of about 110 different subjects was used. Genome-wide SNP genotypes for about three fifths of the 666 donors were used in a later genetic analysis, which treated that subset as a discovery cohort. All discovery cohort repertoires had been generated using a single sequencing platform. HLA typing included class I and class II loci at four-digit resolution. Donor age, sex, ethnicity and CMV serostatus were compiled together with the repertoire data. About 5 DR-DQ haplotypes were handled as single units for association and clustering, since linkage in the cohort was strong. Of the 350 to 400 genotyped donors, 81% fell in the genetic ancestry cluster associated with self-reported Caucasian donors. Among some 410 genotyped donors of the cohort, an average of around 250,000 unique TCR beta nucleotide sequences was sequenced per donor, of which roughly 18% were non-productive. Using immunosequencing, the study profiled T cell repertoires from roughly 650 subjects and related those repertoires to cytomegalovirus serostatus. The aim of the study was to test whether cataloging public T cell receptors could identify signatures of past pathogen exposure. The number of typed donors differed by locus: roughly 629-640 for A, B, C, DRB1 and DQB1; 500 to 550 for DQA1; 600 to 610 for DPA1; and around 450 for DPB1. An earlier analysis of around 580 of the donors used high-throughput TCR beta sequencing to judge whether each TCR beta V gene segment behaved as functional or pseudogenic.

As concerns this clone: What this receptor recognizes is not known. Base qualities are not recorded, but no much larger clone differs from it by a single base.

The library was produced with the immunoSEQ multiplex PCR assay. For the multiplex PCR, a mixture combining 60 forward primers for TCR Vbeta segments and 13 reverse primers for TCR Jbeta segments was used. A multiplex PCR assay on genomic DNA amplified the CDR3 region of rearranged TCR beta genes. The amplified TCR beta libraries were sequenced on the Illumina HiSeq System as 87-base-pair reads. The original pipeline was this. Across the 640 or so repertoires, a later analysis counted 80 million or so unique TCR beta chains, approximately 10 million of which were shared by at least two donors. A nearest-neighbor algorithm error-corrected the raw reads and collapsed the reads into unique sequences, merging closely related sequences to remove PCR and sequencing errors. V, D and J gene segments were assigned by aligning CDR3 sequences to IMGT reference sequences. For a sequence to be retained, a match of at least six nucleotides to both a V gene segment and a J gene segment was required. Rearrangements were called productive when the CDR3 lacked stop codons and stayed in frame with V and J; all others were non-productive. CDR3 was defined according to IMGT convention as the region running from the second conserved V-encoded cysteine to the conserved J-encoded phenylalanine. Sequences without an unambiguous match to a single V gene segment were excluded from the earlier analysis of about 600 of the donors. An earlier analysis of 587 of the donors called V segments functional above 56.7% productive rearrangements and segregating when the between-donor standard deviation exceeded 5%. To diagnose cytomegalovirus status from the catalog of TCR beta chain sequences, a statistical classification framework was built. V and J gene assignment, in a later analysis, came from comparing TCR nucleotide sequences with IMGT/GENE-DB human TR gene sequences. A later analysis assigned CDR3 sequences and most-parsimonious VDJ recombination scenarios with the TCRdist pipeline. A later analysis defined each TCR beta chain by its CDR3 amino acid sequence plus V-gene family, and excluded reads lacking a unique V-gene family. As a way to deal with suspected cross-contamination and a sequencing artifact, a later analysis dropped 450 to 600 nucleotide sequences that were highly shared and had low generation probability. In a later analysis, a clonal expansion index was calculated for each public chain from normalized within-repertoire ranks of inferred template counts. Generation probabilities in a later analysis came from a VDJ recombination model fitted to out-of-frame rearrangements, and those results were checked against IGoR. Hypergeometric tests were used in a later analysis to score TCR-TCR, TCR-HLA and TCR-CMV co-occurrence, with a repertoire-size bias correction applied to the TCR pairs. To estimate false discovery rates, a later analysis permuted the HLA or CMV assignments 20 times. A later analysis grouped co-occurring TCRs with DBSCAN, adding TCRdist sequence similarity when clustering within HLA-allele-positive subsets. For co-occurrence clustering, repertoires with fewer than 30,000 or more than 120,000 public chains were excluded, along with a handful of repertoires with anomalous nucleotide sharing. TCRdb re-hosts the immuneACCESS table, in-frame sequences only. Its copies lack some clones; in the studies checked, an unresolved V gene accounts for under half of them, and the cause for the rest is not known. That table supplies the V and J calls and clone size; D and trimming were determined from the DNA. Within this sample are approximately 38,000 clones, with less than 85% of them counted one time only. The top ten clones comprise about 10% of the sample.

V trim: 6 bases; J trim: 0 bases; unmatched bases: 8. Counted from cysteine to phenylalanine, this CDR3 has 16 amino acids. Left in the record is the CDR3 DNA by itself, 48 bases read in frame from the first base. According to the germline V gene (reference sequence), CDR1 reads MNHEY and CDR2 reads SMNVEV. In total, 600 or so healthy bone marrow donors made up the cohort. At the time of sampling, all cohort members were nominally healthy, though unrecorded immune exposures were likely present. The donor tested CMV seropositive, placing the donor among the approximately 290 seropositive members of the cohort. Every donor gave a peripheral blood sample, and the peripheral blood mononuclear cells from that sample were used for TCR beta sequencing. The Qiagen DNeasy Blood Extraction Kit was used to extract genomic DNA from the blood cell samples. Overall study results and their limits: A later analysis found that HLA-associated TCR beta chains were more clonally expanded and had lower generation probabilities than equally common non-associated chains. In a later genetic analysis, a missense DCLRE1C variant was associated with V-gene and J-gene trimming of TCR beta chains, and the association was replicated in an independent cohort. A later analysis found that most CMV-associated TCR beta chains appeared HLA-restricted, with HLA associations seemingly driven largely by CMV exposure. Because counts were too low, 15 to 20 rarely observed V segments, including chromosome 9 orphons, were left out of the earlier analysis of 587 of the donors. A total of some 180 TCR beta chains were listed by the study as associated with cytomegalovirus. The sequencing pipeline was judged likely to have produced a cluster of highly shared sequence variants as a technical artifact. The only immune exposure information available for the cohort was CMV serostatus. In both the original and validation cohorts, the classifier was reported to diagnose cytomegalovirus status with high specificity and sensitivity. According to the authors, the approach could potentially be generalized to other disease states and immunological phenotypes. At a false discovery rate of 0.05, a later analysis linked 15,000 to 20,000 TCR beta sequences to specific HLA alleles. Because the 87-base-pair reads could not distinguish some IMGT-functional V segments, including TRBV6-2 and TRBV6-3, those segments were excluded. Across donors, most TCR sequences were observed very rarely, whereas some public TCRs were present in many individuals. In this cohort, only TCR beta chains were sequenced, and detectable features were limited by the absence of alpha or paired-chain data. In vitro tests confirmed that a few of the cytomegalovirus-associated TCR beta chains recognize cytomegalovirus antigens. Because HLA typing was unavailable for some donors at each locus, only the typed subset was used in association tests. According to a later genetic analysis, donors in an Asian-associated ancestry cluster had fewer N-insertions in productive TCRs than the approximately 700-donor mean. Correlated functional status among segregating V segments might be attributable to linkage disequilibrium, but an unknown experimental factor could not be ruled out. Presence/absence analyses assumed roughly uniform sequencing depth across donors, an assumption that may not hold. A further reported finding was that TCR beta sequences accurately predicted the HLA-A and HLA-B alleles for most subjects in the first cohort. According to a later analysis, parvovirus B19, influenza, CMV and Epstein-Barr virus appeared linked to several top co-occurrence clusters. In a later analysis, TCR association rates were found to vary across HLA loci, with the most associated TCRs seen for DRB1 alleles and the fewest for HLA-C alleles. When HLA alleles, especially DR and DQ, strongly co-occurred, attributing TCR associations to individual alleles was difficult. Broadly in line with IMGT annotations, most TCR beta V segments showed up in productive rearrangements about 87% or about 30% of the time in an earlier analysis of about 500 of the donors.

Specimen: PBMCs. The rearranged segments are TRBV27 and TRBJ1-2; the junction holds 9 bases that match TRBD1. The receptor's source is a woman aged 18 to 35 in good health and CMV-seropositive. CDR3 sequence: CASSPWTGVTNYGYTF. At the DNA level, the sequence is TGTGCCAGCAGCCCATGGACAGGGGTGACTAACTATGGCTACACCTTC.